The 3 T cell receptor beta chains given below trace back to one sample, sequenced in a study of control samples from healthy donors and cancer patients. The protocol was immunoSEQ multiplex PCR, while the TCRdb copy is restricted to in-frame clones and leaves out a portion. The sample includes about 120,000 clones, approximately 88% of them seen just once. Sequencing was performed on PBMCs. These receptors were taken from an older woman with lung cancer.

This rearrangement joins TRBV10-3 to TRBJ2-5; D gene uncertain. Trimming stripped 5 bases from V and 4 bases from J, with 8 bases between. Germline CDR1 is ENHRY and CDR2 is SYGVKD. The CDR3 is 12 amino acids. Here the CDR3 reads CAISTTGETQYF. CDR3 nucleotide sequence: TGTGCCATCAGTACTACCGGAGAGACCCAGTACTTC.

The rearrangement links TRBV7-3 to TRBJ2-3; 12 bases agree with TRBD2. Germline CDR1 is SGHTA and CDR2 is FQGTGA. The CDR3 has 16 residues. The J segment lost 9 bases and the V segment lost 0 bases, leaving 7 bases of the junction unmatched. The CDR3 sequence is CASSLTSWTSGTTQYF. Written as DNA, the CDR3 is TGTGCCAGCAGCTTAACCTCTTGGACTAGCGGGACAACGCAGTATTTT.

This clone was counted once. The chain recombines TRBV3-1 (or the pseudogene TRBV3-2) with TRBJ2-3, with TRBD2 matching 15 bases. The CDR3 loop spans 18 amino acids. CDR1 is LGHDT, CDR2 YNNKEL, per germline (reference sequence). Trimming at V came to 3 bases and at J to 0 bases, leaving 4 bases not matched to a gene. The CDR3 is CASSQGTSGGTSTDTQYF. CDR3 nucleotides: TGTGCCAGCAGCCAGGGGACTAGCGGGGGGACTAGCACAGATACGCAGTATTTT.